This T cell receptor (beta chain) appears in the sequencing data of a study of T cell repertoires in aging, cancer and after chemotherapy. Study-wide context: The whole study produced a dataset of millions of TCR reads.

Peripheral blood genomic DNA, not sorted cells or RNA, was the template. Multiplex touch-down PCR with TRB-A/B primers amplified rearranged V-D-J TRB sequences. MiXCR, applied by TCRdb to the multiplex PCR reads, yields one record per CDR3 protein. In the table there are about 5,100 distinct CDR3 sequences, roughly a quarter of which are singletons. V lost 2 bases and J 6 bases, leaving 4 bases between the germline ends. Germline lookup yields CDR1 KGHSH and CDR2 LQKENI. CDR3 size: 11 residues. The V call is TRBV18, the J call TRBJ1-2, with D unclear. Sequencing was carried out using blood. The receptor was isolated from a human donor with a solid tumor. CDR3 in DNA: TGTGCCAGCTCACCATTGGATGGCTACACCTTC. This codes for CASSPLDGYTF.